This T cell receptor beta chain was obtained from a study of Graves' ophthalmopathy and Graves' hyperthyroidism. At the level of the study: Peripheral blood was obtained at first diagnosis, ahead of any treatment.

Amplification from RNA transcripts yielded the TCR beta CDR3 regions. First-round RT-PCR employed HTBI primers, with a second-round multiplex PCR after it. TCRdb reprocessed the multiplex PCR reads via MiXCR and lists one record per CDR3 protein. In the table there are about 740,000 distinct CDR3 sequences, 40% of which are singletons. Only a few counts were recorded for this clonotype. This receptor was obtained from an adult man with Graves' ophthalmopathy. The source material was peripheral blood.

The CDR3 is CASSYGAREQYF. The CDR3 DNA is TGTGCCAGCAGTTACGGTGCCCGCGAGCAGTACTTC. The chain uses TRBV6-6 and TRBJ2-7; D is undetermined. Trimming took off 2 bases at V and 6 bases at J, with 8 bases between the two ends. Per the germline V gene, CDR1 is MNHNY and CDR2 is SVGAGI (reference sequence). This CDR3 comprises 12 residues.